This is a list of T cell receptor beta chains from one sample in a study of CD8 T cells in ankylosing spondylitis. Each CDR3 protein is one row after TCRdb ran MiXCR on the 5' RACE reads. The table lists approximately 440,000 distinct CDR3 sequences, 17% of them singletons. The sample taken for sequencing was blood, either unsorted or a sorted T cell fraction (not recorded which). The receptors were sampled from a male donor with ankylosing spondylitis. Each CDR3 is given with its conserved first and last residue. A D gene is named only where the DNA matches it firmly. Clone size is stated in some rows and not others, as once, few, many or a class when expanded.

v_gene	d_gene	abundance	j_gene	CDR3nt	CDR3aa
TRBV2	NA	few	TRBJ2-2	TGTGCCAGCAGTGCCCCACCTACCGGACGGATGAACACCGGGGAGCTGTTTTTT	CASSAPPTGRMNTGELFF
TRBV5-1	TRBD1	NA	TRBJ1-6	TGCGCCAGCAGTAGGGACAGGGAAAATTCACCCCTCCACTTT	CASSRDRENSPLHF
TRBV28	TRBD1	NA	TRBJ1-5	TGTGCCAGCAGTTTCCCGGACAGGAAGGATCAGCCCCAGCATTTT	CASSFPDRKDQPQHF
TRBV5-1	NA	many	TRBJ1-5	TGCGCCAGCAGCTTGGGGCAGCCTAATCAGCCCCAGCATTTT	CASSLGQPNQPQHF
TRBV7-9	NA	few	TRBJ2-2	TGTGCCAGCAGCTTACATGGGGACGGGGAGCTGTTTTTT	CASSLHGDGELFF
TRBV11-2	TRBD1	NA	TRBJ2-3	TGTGCCAGCAGCTTGAAAGGGGGCTCTGTGAGCGGCACAGATACGCAGTATTTT	CASSLKGGSVSGTDTQYF
TRBV21-1	NA	few	TRBJ1-1	TGTGCCAGCAGCATATACAGGGCGCCGAACACTGAAGCTTTCTTT	CASSIYRAPNTEAFF
TRBV12-3/TRBV12-4	TRBD2	few	TRBJ2-3	TGTGCCAGCAGTTTGCCTAGCGGGGGGCTTAGCACAGATACGCAGTATTTT	CASSLPSGGLSTDTQYF
TRBV10-1	NA	NA	TRBJ1-4	TGCGCCAGCAGTGAGTCGCGGGGAGTAAATGAAAAACTGTTTTTT	CASSESRGVNEKLFF
TRBV21-1	NA	few	TRBJ2-1	TGTGCCAGCAGCAAAAGGGGCCTAGCGGGAGGCTACAATGAGCAGTTCTTC	CASSKRGLAGGYNEQFF
TRBV20-1	TRBD1	many	TRBJ1-5	TGCAGTGCCAGTAACAGGGGGCTTCAGCCCCAGCATTTT	CSASNRGLQPQHF
TRBV29-1	NA	NA	TRBJ2-3	TGCAGCACCACAGGGAATTATAGCACAGATACGCAGTATTTT	CSTTGNYSTDTQYF
TRBV20-1	NA	NA	TRBJ1-1	TGCAGTGCTCCGACGGGGAATACGAACACTGAAGCTTTCTTT	CSAPTGNTNTEAFF
TRBV20-1	TRBD2	few	TRBJ2-7	TGCAGTGCTAGACCCCCTAGCGGGAGTTGGTACGAGCAGTACTTC	CSARPPSGSWYEQYF
TRBV20-1	TRBD2	NA	TRBJ2-7	TGCAGTGCCCCTGGTGGGGCGAGCGGGACCAGGGATGGCGAGCAGTACTTC	CSAPGGASGTRDGEQYF
TRBV2	NA	NA	TRBJ1-1	TGTGCCAGCAGTGAAGCGGCTCTAGCGGGTACTGAAGCTTTCTTT	CASSEAALAGTEAFF
TRBV18	NA	NA	TRBJ2-5	TGTGCCAGCTCCAAAGAGACCCAGTACTTC	CASSKETQYF
TRBV5-1	TRBD2	NA	TRBJ2-5	TGCGCCAGCAGCGAGCGGGGGGGCCGTGAGACCCAGTACTTC	CASSERGGRETQYF
TRBV4-1	NA	many	TRBJ1-2	TGCGCCAGCAGCCAGGGTTCCGACAGCCCTAACTATGGCTACACCTTC	CASSQGSDSPNYGYTF
TRBV27	NA	many	TRBJ1-2	TGTGCCAGCAGTTTCGTTGGGCTGGCAGGACAGTATGGCTACACCTTC	CASSFVGLAGQYGYTF
TRBV5-1	TRBD2	NA	TRBJ2-5	TGCGCCAGCAGCTTGGGCGGACTAGCGGGTCTTCAAGAGACCCAGTACTTC	CASSLGGLAGLQETQYF
TRBV7-9	NA	NA	TRBJ2-7	TGTGCCAGCAGCCGATTAACAGGGTACGAGGACGAGCAGTACTTC	CASSRLTGYEDEQYF
TRBV6-1	NA	NA	TRBJ1-2	TGTGCCAGCAGATTTGGGTCGACCCAGGGCTATGGCTACACCTTC	CASRFGSTQGYGYTF
TRBV20-1	TRBD2	NA	TRBJ2-7	TGCAGTGCAAATAGCGGGAGGATCTCCTACGAGCAGTACTTC	CSANSGRISYEQYF
TRBV5-1	NA	NA	TRBJ2-4	TGCGCCAGCAGCTTGGCTGGGGTAGAAAACATTCAGTACTTC	CASSLAGVENIQYF
TRBV7-9	NA	few	TRBJ1-5	TGTGCCAGCAGCTTAGTGGGGGAGGGCAATCAGCCCCAGCATTTT	CASSLVGEGNQPQHF
TRBV20-1	NA	NA	TRBJ1-1	TGCAGTGCTAGAGATCTCAGGAGGGGCACTGAAGCTTTCTTT	CSARDLRRGTEAFF
TRBV4-1	NA	NA	TRBJ2-4	TGCGCCAGCAGCCAAGATGGATTAGCCAAAAACATTCAGTACTTC	CASSQDGLAKNIQYF